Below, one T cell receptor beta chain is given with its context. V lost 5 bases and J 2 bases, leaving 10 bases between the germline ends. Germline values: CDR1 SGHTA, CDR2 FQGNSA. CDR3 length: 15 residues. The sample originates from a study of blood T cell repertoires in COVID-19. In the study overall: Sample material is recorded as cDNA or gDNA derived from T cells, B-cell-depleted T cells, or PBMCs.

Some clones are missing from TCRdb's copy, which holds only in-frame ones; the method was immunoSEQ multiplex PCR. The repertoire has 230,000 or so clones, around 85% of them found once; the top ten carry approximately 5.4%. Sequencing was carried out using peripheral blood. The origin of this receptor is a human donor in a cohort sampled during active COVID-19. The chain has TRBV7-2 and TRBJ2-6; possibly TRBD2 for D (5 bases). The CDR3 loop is CASSDGGAGANVLTF. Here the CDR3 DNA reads TGTGCCAGCAGCGACGGAGGTGCTGGGGCCAACGTCCTGACTTTC.